Listed here are 18 T cell receptor beta chains from one sample, sequenced in a study of CD8+ T cells in alopecia areata. Reverse transcribed after extraction, RNA yielded cDNA as the sequencing template. Here immunoSEQ multiplex PCR was the method, and the copy in TCRdb shows in-frame clones only, minus some. This table has fewer than 350,000 clones, over 45% appearing once. Sample treatment: oral pan-JAK inhibitor, 5-10 mg twice daily. This specimen consisted of CD4+ T cells sorted from blood, obtained at week 24, from a patient treated with tofacitinib. The receptors here all came from a human donor with alopecia areata.

This chain links TRBV7-9 with TRBJ2-1; a possible D gene is TRBD1 (6 bases). With 8 bases removed from V and 0 bases from J, the gap between germline ends came to 8 bases. Germline lookup yields CDR1 SEHNR and CDR2 FQNEAQ (reference sequence). The CDR3 spans 13 residues. DNA for the CDR3: TGTGCCAGCCAGACAGGCTCCTACAATGAGCAGTTCTTC. Amino acids: CASQTGSYNEQFF.

This clone came up a few times. This chain joins TRBV29-1 and TRBJ2-1; D is possibly TRBD1 or TRBD2 (5 bases each). Germline V gene lookup returns CDR1 SQVTM and CDR2 ANQGSEA. V shed 6 bases and J shed 4 bases, with 13 bases lying between them. This CDR3 comprises 13 residues. The CDR3 is CSVDSPGYNEQFF. The CDR3 DNA reads TGCAGCGTCGACAGCCCGGGGTACAATGAGCAGTTCTTC.

V usage is TRBV13 and J usage is TRBJ2-4; D is unresolved. The V gene's germline CDR1 is PRHDT and CDR2 FYEKMQ (reference sequence). The CDR3 totals 14 residues. The germline V and J ends were trimmed by 5 bases and 0 bases, with 8 bases remaining between them. This CDR3 reads CASSDRVAKNIQYF. CDR3 in DNA: TGTGCCAGCAGCGACCGAGTAGCCAAAAACATTCAGTACTTC.

The gene calls are TRBV5-1 and TRBJ2-3; D unresolved. V lost 0 bases and J lost 5, with 4 bases in between. The CDR3 consists of 12 residues. Germline CDR1 and CDR2: SGHRS and YFSETQ. The CDR3 protein is CASSLDGDTQYF. In nucleotides, the CDR3 is TGCGCCAGCAGCTTGGACGGAGATACGCAGTATTTT.

V is TRBV29-1 and J is TRBJ1-6; the D gene is possibly TRBD1 (5 bases). Trimming left V 7 bases short and J 10 bases short, with 17 bases between. Germline V gives CDR1 SQVTM, CDR2 ANQGSEA. The CDR3 has 13 residues. The CDR3 coding sequence is TGCAGCGCTGATTTAGGGGCAAGCTCACCCCTCCACTTT. It specifies CSADLGASSPLHF. Looking up the rest from reference TRBV29-1 and TRBJ1-6 gives the full variable domain: SAVISQKPSRDICQRGTSLTIQCQVDSQVTMMFWYRQQPGQSLTLIATANQGSEATYESGFVIDKFPISRPNLTFSTLTVSNMSPEDSSIYLCSADLGASSPLHFGNGTRLTVT.

In this sample, this clone turned up a few times. The chain is built from TRBV29-1 and TRBJ2-7; perhaps TRBD2 as D (5 bases). Germline V gives CDR1 SQVTM, CDR2 ANQGSEA. The CDR3 runs to 11 residues. V shed 4 bases and J shed 4 bases, with 8 bases lying between them. The CDR3 sequence: CSVVAGYEQYF. CDR3 sequence (DNA): TGCAGCGTTGTTGCGGGTTACGAGCAGTACTTC.

This chain links TRBV27 with TRBJ2-5, with 8 bases aligning to TRBD2. Germline V gene lookup returns CDR1 MNHEY and CDR2 SMNVEV (reference sequence). V lost 5 bases and J lost 2; bases outside the gene matches: 7. CDR3 length: 15 residues. CDR3 sequence: CASSSAGTRQETQYF. DNA for the CDR3: TGTGCCAGCAGTAGCGCCGGGACTAGACAAGAGACCCAGTACTTC.

The rearrangement joins TRBV29-1 to TRBJ1-5; D unclear. Germline V CDR1 and CDR2: SQVTM, ANQGSEA. The CDR3 extends over 15 amino acids. Trimming shortened V by 1 base and J by 8 bases, and 18 bases separated the two germline ends. In DNA, the CDR3 is TGCAGCGTTGAAGTTACGGGCCATGAATCAGAGCCCCAGCATTTT. This encodes CSVEVTGHESEPQHF.

The rearrangement joins TRBV7-2 to TRBJ1-1; D not certain. The CDR3 sequence is 13 residues long. V was trimmed by 5 bases and J by 0 bases, leaving 7 bases between them. The germline V gene has CDR1 SGHTA and CDR2 FQGNSA. The CDR3 is CASSPNVNTEAFF. DNA for the CDR3: TGTGCCAGCAGCCCGAACGTGAACACTGAAGCTTTCTTT.

The chain employs TRBV5-1 and TRBJ2-1, with a weak D call TRBD1 (6 bases). The germline gives CDR1 SGHRS, CDR2 YFSETQ. The CDR3 contains 13 residues. The ends were cut back, 4 bases at V and 5 bases at J, with 10 bases in the middle. Here the CDR3 DNA reads TGCGCCAGCAGCCCGGACAGCCACAATGAGCAGTTCTTC. Translating it yields CASSPDSHNEQFF. Drawing the rest from reference TRBV5-1 and TRBJ2-1, the complete variable domain is KAGVTQTPRYLIKTRGQQVTLSCSPISGHRSVSWYQQTPGQGLQFLFEYFSETQRNKGNFPGRFSGRQFSNSRSEMNVSTLELGDSALYLCASSPDSHNEQFFGPGTRLTVL.

This clone has only a few counts. V and J are TRBV7-2 and TRBJ1-5; D is uncertain. Trimming left V 1 base short and J 7 bases short, with 8 bases between. The CDR3 runs 13 residues. Germline V lookup: CDR1 SGHTA, CDR2 FQGNSA. The CDR3 loop reads CASSLGIGQPQHF. CDR3 in DNA: TGTGCCAGCAGCTTAGGAATAGGGCAGCCCCAGCATTTT.

This clone occurred a few times. Different DNA sequences within this sample yield the same CDR3. CDR3 amino acids: CASSQAYEQYF. The DNA of the CDR3 is TGTGCCAGCAGCCAAGCCTACGAGCAGTACTTC. V gene TRBV7-9 combines with J gene TRBJ2-7; D remains ambiguous. Trimming pared 5 bases from V and 2 bases from J, leaving 4 bases between. The CDR3 has 11 amino acids. CDR1 and CDR2 from the germline V gene are SEHNR and FQNEAQ (reference sequence).

Points on this clone: At one boundary the junction diverges from the germline segment, which might be a read error. The chain combines TRBV30 with TRBJ1-2; D unclear. In germline, CDR1 is GTSNPN, CDR2 SVGIG (reference sequence). The CDR3 is 10 residues long. The CDR3 DNA follows: TGTGCCTGGAGTGTACAAAAGGCCTTCTTC. It specifies CAWSVQKAFF. Using reference TRBV30 and TRBJ1-2 for the parts outside the CDR3, the full variable domain is SQTIHQWPATLVQPVGSPLSLECTVEGTSNPNLYWYRQAAGRGLQLLFYSVGIGQISSEVPQNLSASRPQDRQFILSSKKLLLSDSGFYLCAWSVQKAFFGSGTRLTVV.

The rearrangement joins TRBV5-1 to TRBJ2-7; D perhaps matches TRBD1 (6 bases). The CDR3 consists of 14 residues. CDR1 and CDR2 from the germline V gene are SGHRS and YFSETQ. The V gene lost 0 bases and the J gene lost 2 bases, with 9 bases spanning the gap. The CDR3 spells CASSLEAGAYEQYF. CDR3 in DNA: TGCGCCAGCAGCTTGGAGGCAGGGGCCTACGAGCAGTACTTC.

This clone was detected only a few times. This chain joins TRBV5-5 and TRBJ1-2; D is ambiguous. CDR1 is SGHKS, CDR2 YYEKEE, per germline (reference sequence). This CDR3 is 12 amino acids long. V was shortened by 0 bases and J by 4 bases, with 4 bases between the two germline ends. As DNA, the CDR3 is TGTGCCAGCAGCTTGGGAGGCTATGGCTACACCTTC. Encoded protein: CASSLGGYGYTF.

This chain links TRBV6-5 with TRBJ1-5; D not certain. The germline V and J ends were trimmed by 2 bases and 5 bases, with 7 bases remaining between them. Per germline, CDR1 MNHEY and CDR2 SVGAGI. The CDR3 sequence is 13 residues long. This chain's CDR3 is CASSYNGYQPQHF. CDR3 DNA sequence: TGTGCCAGCAGTTACAACGGTTATCAGCCCCAGCATTTT.

In its sample, this clone was seen a few times. The V call is TRBV15, the J call TRBJ1-2, with D uncertain. Germline CDR1 LNHNV, CDR2 YYDKDF (reference sequence). Trimming stripped 0 bases from V and 3 bases from J, with 14 bases between. CDR3 length equals 16 residues. The CDR3 loop reads CATSRDFGEGDYGYTF. The DNA of the CDR3 is TGTGCCACCAGCAGAGATTTTGGGGAGGGAGACTATGGCTACACCTTC.

This clone has a handful of counts. This chain connects TRBV29-1 to TRBJ2-1; 7 positions match TRBD1. The CDR3 runs 11 residues. Germline trimming cut 6 bases from V and 13 bases from J; bases unmatched to any gene: 9. Germline-derived CDR1 and CDR2 are SQVTM and ANQGSEA. Written as DNA, the CDR3 is TGCAGCGTCTCAAATGACAGGGTTCAGTTCTTC. Protein sequence: CSVSNDRVQFF.